The 5 T cell receptor beta chains given below trace back to one sample, sequenced in a study of identical twins. A single record per CDR3 protein comes from TCRdb applying MiXCR to the 5' RACE reads. The profile shows about 150,000 distinct CDR3 sequences, 3% to 4.5% of them singletons. Sequenced: memory T cells sorted from blood. Receptor source: a man between 18 and 35 years old in good health.

This clonotype was seen at least ten times. CDR3: CASSVEGGRRNEQFF. CDR3 nucleotides: TGTGCCAGCAGCGTAGAAGGCGGGAGACGGAATGAGCAGTTCTTC. The chain has TRBV9 and TRBJ2-1, with 7 nucleotides matching TRBD2. The CDR3 runs 15 residues. V lost 0 bases and J lost 7; bases outside the gene matches: 7. Germline CDR1 is SGDLS and CDR2 is YYNGEE.

This clonotype appeared many times. The rearrangement links TRBV11-1 to TRBJ2-2; 7 bases are a match to TRBD2. Germline CDR1 and CDR2: SGHAT and FQDESV (reference sequence). This CDR3 is 18 amino acids long. The V and J ends lost 5 bases and 6 bases, in that order; junction bases with no gene match: 18. CDR3: CASSPGGLGLFGPGELFF. The CDR3 DNA reads as TGTGCCAGCAGCCCCGGCGGACTAGGGCTGTTTGGACCCGGGGAGCTGTTTTTT.

The table lists this clonotype with a few counts. The chain is built from TRBV6-2 or TRBV6-3 and TRBJ1-2, with D uncertain. The CDR3 loop spans 13 amino acids. Germline loops: CDR1 MNHEY, CDR2 SVGEGT. V was shortened by 2 bases and J by 11 bases, with 15 bases between the two germline ends. CDR3: CASSYKGRGWYTF. Here the CDR3 DNA reads TGTGCCAGCAGTTACAAGGGTCGAGGATGGTACACCTTC.

This clonotype was seen at least ten times. The rearrangement links TRBV11-2 to TRBJ2-1; TRBD2 aligns across 9 bases. From germline, CDR1 is SGHAT and CDR2 FQNNGV. CDR3 size: 13 residues. Trimming removed 3 bases from V and 7 bases from J; junction bases left unmatched: 1. CDR3 region: CASSFLAGNEQFF. The CDR3 DNA sequence: TGTGCCAGCAGCTTCCTAGCGGGAAATGAGCAGTTCTTC.

This clonotype was detected only a few times. The chain recombines TRBV4-1 with TRBJ1-2; D not certain. Trimming took off 0 bases at V and 4 bases at J, with 9 bases between the two ends. The CDR3 length is 14 residues. Germline CDR1 reads MGHRA; CDR2 reads YSYEKL. The CDR3 is CASSQDLGVYGYTF. In DNA form, the CDR3 reads TGCGCCAGCAGCCAAGATCTCGGGGTCTATGGCTACACCTTC.